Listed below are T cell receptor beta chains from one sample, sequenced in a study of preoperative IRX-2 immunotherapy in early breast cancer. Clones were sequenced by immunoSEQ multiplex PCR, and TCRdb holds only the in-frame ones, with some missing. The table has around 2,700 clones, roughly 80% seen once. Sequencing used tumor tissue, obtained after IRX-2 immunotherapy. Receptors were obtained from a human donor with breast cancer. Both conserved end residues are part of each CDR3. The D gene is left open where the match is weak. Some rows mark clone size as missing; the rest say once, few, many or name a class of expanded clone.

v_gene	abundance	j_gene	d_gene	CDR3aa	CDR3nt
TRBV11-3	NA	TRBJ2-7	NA	CASSLSSDVGYEQYF	TGTGCCAGCAGCTTAAGTTCGGACGTGGGGTACGAGCAGTACTTC
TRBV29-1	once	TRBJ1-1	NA	CSVDPGRNTEAFF	TGCAGCGTTGATCCAGGACGGAACACTGAAGCTTTCTTT
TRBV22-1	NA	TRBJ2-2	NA	CASSLGGERELFF	TGTGCCAGCAGTTTAGGCGGGGAGAGGGAGCTGTTTTTT
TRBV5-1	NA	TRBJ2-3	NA	CASTEHNRADTQYF	TGCGCCAGCACCGAACATAACAGGGCAGATACGCAGTATTTT
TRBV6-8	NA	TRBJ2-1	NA	CASRDPYNEQFF	TGTGCCAGCCGGGATCCCTACAATGAGCAGTTCTTC
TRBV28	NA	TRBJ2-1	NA	CASLDGRRSYNEQFF	TGTGCCAGCCTCGACGGGAGAAGGTCCTACAATGAGCAGTTCTTC
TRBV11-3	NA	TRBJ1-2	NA	CASSLRHRSYGYTF	TGTGCCAGCAGCTTGAGGCACCGATCCTATGGCTACACCTTC
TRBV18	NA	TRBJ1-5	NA	CASSPARVNQPQHF	TGTGCCAGCTCACCTGCTAGGGTCAATCAGCCCCAGCATTTT
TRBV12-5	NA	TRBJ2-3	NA	CASGFSLRTDTQYF	TGTGCTAGTGGTTTTAGTCTCCGCACAGATACGCAGTATTTT
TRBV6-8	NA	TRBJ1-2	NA	CASSYSRSGGYTF	TGTGCCAGCAGTTACTCGAGGTCGGGTGGCTACACCTTC
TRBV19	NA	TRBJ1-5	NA	CASSPFNQPQHF	TGTGCCAGTAGTCCGTTCAATCAGCCCCAGCATTTT
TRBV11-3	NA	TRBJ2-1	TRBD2	CASSERGGSRHNEQFF	TGTGCCAGCAGCGAAAGGGGCGGGAGTCGTCACAATGAGCAGTTCTTC
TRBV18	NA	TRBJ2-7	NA	CASSLAWGRGAYEQYF	TGTGCCAGCTCACTGGCATGGGGGCGCGGGGCCTACGAGCAGTACTTC
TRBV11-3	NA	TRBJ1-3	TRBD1	CASSSRQGFSGNTIYF	TGTGCCAGCAGCTCAAGACAGGGCTTCTCTGGAAACACCATATATTTT
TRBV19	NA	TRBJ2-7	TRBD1	CASSSPGTGDYEQYF	TGTGCCAGTAGTTCTCCCGGGACAGGGGACTACGAGCAGTACTTC
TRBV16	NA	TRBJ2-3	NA	CASGIQVDTQYF	TGTGCCAGCGGCATACAGGTGGATACGCAGTATTTT
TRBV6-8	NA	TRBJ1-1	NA	CASGGRMITEAFF	TGTGCCAGCGGAGGTCGGATGATCACTGAAGCTTTCTTT
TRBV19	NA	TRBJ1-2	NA	CASSIDLARNYGYTF	TGTGCCAGTAGTATAGATCTTGCCCGGAACTATGGCTACACCTTC
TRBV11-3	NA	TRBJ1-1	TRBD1	CASSQASGGTEAFF	TGTGCCAGCAGCCAAGCGTCAGGGGGCACTGAAGCTTTCTTT
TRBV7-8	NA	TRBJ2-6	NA	CASSLSGAGSGANVLTF	TGTGCCAGCAGCCTGTCGGGGGCAGGGTCTGGGGCCAACGTCCTGACTTTC
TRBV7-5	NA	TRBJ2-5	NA	CASSTYIQGVGETQYF	TGTGCCAGCAGCACATACATACAAGGGGTGGGGGAGACCCAGTACTTC
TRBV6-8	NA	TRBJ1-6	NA	CASSSGTKNSPLHF	TGTGCCAGCAGTTCCGGGACAAAGAATTCACCCCTCCACTTT
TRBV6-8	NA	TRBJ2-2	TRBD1	CASSYLPIPGTGHAGELFF	TGTGCCAGCAGTTACTTGCCTATTCCCGGGACAGGGCACGCCGGGGAGCTGTTTTTT
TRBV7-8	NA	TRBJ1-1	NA	CASSEHPNTEAFF	TGTGCCAGCAGCGAGCACCCGAACACTGAAGCTTTCTTT
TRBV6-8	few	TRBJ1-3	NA	CASSYTTGPGNTIYF	TGTGCCAGCAGCTACACGACAGGTCCTGGAAACACCATATATTTT
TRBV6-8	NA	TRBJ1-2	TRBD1	CASSIRDRDYGYTF	TGTGCCAGCAGTATCCGGGACAGGGACTATGGCTACACCTTC
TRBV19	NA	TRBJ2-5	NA	CASSIEGANQETQYF	TGTGCCAGTAGTATAGAGGGCGCTAACCAAGAGACCCAGTACTTC
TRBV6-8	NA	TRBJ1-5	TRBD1	CASNIQGDSNQPQHF	TGTGCCAGCAATATCCAGGGGGATAGCAATCAGCCCCAGCATTTT
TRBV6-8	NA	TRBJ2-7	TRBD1	CASAVIFRGFLHEQYF	TGTGCCAGCGCGGTTATCTTCAGGGGGTTTTTGCACGAGCAGTACTTC
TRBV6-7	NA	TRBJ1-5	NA	CASSGGTAQHF	TGTGCCAGCAGTGGAGGGACGGCCCAGCATTTT
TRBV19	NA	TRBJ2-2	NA	CASSIVGAPGELFF	TGTGCCAGTAGTATAGTAGGGGCTCCCGGGGAGCTGTTTTTT
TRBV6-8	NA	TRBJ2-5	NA	CASHTPRLQETQYF	TGTGCCAGTCACACCCCCCGGCTCCAAGAGACCCAGTACTTC
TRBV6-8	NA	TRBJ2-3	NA	CASSESPLAADTQYF	TGTGCCAGCAGTGAGTCCCCCCTAGCTGCAGATACGCAGTATTTT
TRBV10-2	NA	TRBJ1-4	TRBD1	CASSERGLGEKLFF	TGCGCCAGCAGTGAAAGGGGGCTAGGGGAAAAACTGTTTTTT
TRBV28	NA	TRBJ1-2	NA	CASSQGVVGYTF	TGTGCCAGCAGTCAAGGGGTTGTGGGCTACACCTTC
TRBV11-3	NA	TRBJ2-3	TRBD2	CASSLGSGGSTDTQYF	TGTGCCAGCAGCTTAGGTAGCGGGGGATCTACAGATACGCAGTATTTT
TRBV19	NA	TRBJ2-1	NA	CASSIVGGGTDEQFF	TGTGCCAGTAGTATCGTGGGAGGGGGTACCGATGAGCAGTTCTTC
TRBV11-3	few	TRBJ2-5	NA	CASTWALRGEETQYF	TGTGCCAGCACCTGGGCCCTTAGGGGGGAAGAGACCCAGTACTTC